These 13 T cell receptor beta chains were sequenced from one sample in a study of tumor and adjacent non-tumor tissue in lung cancer. No cell sorting was done before RNA was extracted from the tissue. This non-tumor lung sample came from over 3 cm beyond the tumor edge. TCRbeta libraries were built with three rounds of nested PCR, modified from ARM-PCR. TCRdb called the multiplex PCR reads again in MiXCR, with one record for every CDR3 protein. The top ten clones hold approximately 18% of a sample with approximately 100,000 distinct CDR3 sequences, approximately 60% of them seen once. Sequences were obtained from distant non-tumor lung tissue. These receptors were taken from a man aged 25 to 40 with non-small cell lung cancer.

With respect to this clonotype: The junction departs from germline at one end; a sequencing error may be responsible. The chain carries TRBV24-1 and TRBJ2-2, with TRBD1 matching over 9 bases. Looked up from germline, CDR1 is KGHDR and CDR2 is SFDVKD. This CDR3 has 15 residues. CDR3 protein: CASSDNRGLGGELFF. CDR3 coding DNA: TGTGCCTCCAGTGACAACAGGGGGCTCGGCGGGGAGCTGTTTTTT.

The J gene is TRBJ2-7, the V gene TRBV12-3 or TRBV12-4, with TRBD2 matching 9 bases. This CDR3 spans 15 amino acids. V shed 6 bases, J shed 2 bases, and the junction held 8 bases outside the gene matches. In nucleotides, the CDR3 is TGTGCCAGCAGCAGATTAGCGGGGGACCCCTACGAGCAGTACTTC. Protein: CASSRLAGDPYEQYF.

The J gene is TRBJ2-6, the V gene TRBV15, with 7 positions matching TRBD1. Germline CDR1 is LNHNV and CDR2 is YYDKDF (reference sequence). Losses at the gene ends were 4 bases for V and 7 bases for J; bases not matched to a gene: 7. The CDR3 totals 15 residues. CDR3 in amino acids: CATSNRGVEANVLTF. DNA for the CDR3: TGTGCCACCAGCAACAGGGGTGTTGAAGCCAACGTCCTGACTTTC.

With respect to this clonotype: In this CDR3 the conserved last residue, phenylalanine or tryptophan, is missing, so a read error is likely. The limits of the CDR3 on the DNA are not certain, so only TCRdb's listed CDR3 is given. This sequence joins TRBV11-2 and TRBJ2-7; the table assigns TRBD2, which was not confirmed against the DNA. Inclusive of both ends, the CDR3 amounts to 16 amino acids. The germline CDR1 and CDR2 sequences are SGHAT and FQNNGV. CDR3 loop: CASSLDGGPSSYGQYL.

For this clonotype: Compared with germline, one end of the junction differs, possibly owing to a read error. The chain has TRBV20-1 and TRBJ1-2; 8 bases fit TRBD1. CDR1 DFQATT and CDR2 SNEGSKA come from the germline V gene (reference sequence). The CDR3 covers 14 residues. CDR3 coding DNA: TGCAGAGCTAGTCTGTACAGGGGGGCCTACGGCTACACCTTC. Amino acid sequence: CRASLYRGAYGYTF.

This clonotype was detected only a few times. Possible read error: a much larger clone is one base away. The chain links TRBV20-1 to TRBJ1-5; 7 positions match TRBD1. Near its end, the DNA agrees better with TRBJ2-3, so the J call may be wrong. This CDR3 has 14 amino acids. The germline CDR1 and CDR2 sequences are DFQATT and SNEGSKA (reference sequence). CDR3 protein: CSATTGTVNQPQYF. DNA for the CDR3: TGCAGTGCTACAACCGGGACAGTTAATCAGCCCCAGTATTTT.

The J gene is TRBJ1-2, the V gene TRBV24-1, with no clear D. The germline gives CDR1 KGHDR, CDR2 SFDVKD. This CDR3 has 15 amino acids. Trimming cost V 5 bases and J 8 bases, with 20 bases left between them. This CDR3 reads CATSASSEPEKGYTF. In nucleotides, the CDR3 is TGTGCCACCAGTGCATCCTCAGAGCCCGAGAAGGGCTACACCTTC.

For this clonotype: One end of the junction fails to match germline, which may point to a read error. V is TRBV11-2 and J is TRBJ2-7; D might be TRBD1 or TRBD2, each matching 5 bases. Germline V CDR1 and CDR2: SGHAT, FQNNGV. The CDR3 runs 15 residues. CDR3 sequence reads: CGSSLESGTSYEQYF. CDR3 bases: TGTGGCAGCAGCTTAGAGTCAGGGACCTCCTACGAGCAATACTTC.

In regard to this clonotype: No conserved phenylalanine or tryptophan ends this CDR3, so it is likely a read error. The chain joins TRBV11-3 to TRBJ1-1, with D uncertain. CDR3 length: 15 residues. CDR1 and CDR2 from the germline V gene are SGHNT and YENEEA. This CDR3 is CASTLVTSMNTEAFY. CDR3 DNA: TGTGCCAGCACCTTAGTAACCAGCATGAACACTGAAGCTTTCTAT.

A remark on this clonotype: This may come from a read error, since a much larger clone is one base off. J is TRBJ2-3 and V is TRBV20-1, with D uncertain. The CDR3 is 13 residues long. Germline V gives CDR1 DFQATT, CDR2 SNEGSKA (reference sequence). The V end lost 1 base, the J end lost 5 bases, and 10 bases lay between the germline ends. CDR3 region: CSARGRKGDTQYF. For the CDR3, the DNA is TGCAGTGCTAGAGGCAGGAAGGGAGATACGCAGTATTTT.

Comments on this clonotype: A junction boundary mismatches the germline segment, possibly from a read error. This rearrangement joins TRBV6-2 or TRBV6-3 to TRBJ2-7; 9 bases line up with TRBD2. From germline, CDR1 is MNHEY and CDR2 SVGEGT. The CDR3 totals 15 residues. CDR3 coding DNA: TGTGCCTGCACCACAATGACTAGCGGTTCCTACGAACAGTACTTC. The encoded protein is CACTTMTSGSYEQYF.

The V call is TRBV7-9, the J call TRBJ2-7; 9 nucleotides align to TRBD1. Germline CDR1 SEHNR, CDR2 FQNEAQ (reference sequence). The V gene end was trimmed by 3 bases and the J gene end by 4 bases; junction bases not matched to a gene: 4. This CDR3 comprises 14 residues. In DNA form, the CDR3 reads TGTGCCAGCAGCTTTTGGGACAGGGTATACGAGCAGTACTTC. Its protein is CASSFWDRVYEQYF.

This clonotype has ten or more counts. The rearrangement links TRBV5-4 to TRBJ2-1; TRBD2 might be the D (6 bases). Trimming took off 3 bases at V and 1 base at J, with 11 bases between the two ends. The CDR3 totals 15 residues. The V gene's germline CDR1 is SGHNT and CDR2 YYREEE (reference sequence). CDR3 in DNA: TGTGCCAGCAGCTGGAGGGAAGGGTCCTACAATGAGCAGTTCTTC. Residues: CASSWREGSYNEQFF.